This T cell receptor (beta chain) was documented in a study of T cells in Graves' hyperthyroidism and ophthalmopathy. Trimming removed 4 bases from V and 3 bases from J, with 12 bases in between. The V gene's germline CDR1 is MNHEY and CDR2 SMNVEV (reference sequence). There are 14 residues in the CDR3. This clonotype was counted at least ten times. Authors of the study amplified TCR beta CDR3 regions from RNA transcripts. The TCR CDR3 first-round RT-PCR relied on the HTBI primer set. One entry per CDR3 protein, called by TCRdb with MiXCR from the multiplex PCR reads. The data hold more than 300,000 distinct CDR3 sequences, with roughly a sixth observed a single time.

The chain employs TRBV27 and TRBJ1-2; a weak D match, TRBD1 (6 bases). The specimen was blood. This sequence originates from a woman aged 25 to 39 with Graves' hyperthyroidism that later progressed to Graves' ophthalmopathy. Here the CDR3 reads CASSSHREDYGYTF. The CDR3 region has the DNA TGTGCCAGCAGTTCCCACAGGGAAGACTATGGCTACACCTTC.